A selection of T cell receptor beta chains follows, all from one sample in a study of vaccination effects on CD4 cells after COVID-19. These receptors have no known antigen. TCRdb's copy holds only in-frame clones and misses some; the assay was immunoSEQ multiplex PCR. The table has 35,000 to 55,000 clones, 76% seen once; the top ten hold about 3.7%. The sequencing here drew on CD4+ T cells from PBMCs cultured without peptide, taken after COVID-19 vaccination. Source of these receptors: a human donor who had a prior SARS-CoV-2 infection. CDR3s include the opening cysteine and the closing phenylalanine or tryptophan. Fields, in order: J gene, V gene, clone size, D gene, CDR3 protein, CDR3 DNA. The D gene is left open where the match is weak. Only part of the rows carry a size: once, few, many, or a class if the clone is expanded.

J: TRBJ1-6; V: TRBV4-3; size: .; D: .; CDR3: CASSQDRGDSPLHF; DNA: TGCGCCAGCAGCCAAGATCGGGGGGATTCACCCCTCCACTTT
J: TRBJ2-2; V: TRBV2; size: .; D: .; CDR3: CASRGGSQDGELFF; DNA: TGTGCCAGCAGAGGTGGCTCCCAGGACGGGGAGCTGTTTTTT
J: TRBJ1-2; V: TRBV5-1; size: few; D: TRBD1; CDR3: CASRPGTADGYTF; DNA: TGCGCCAGTCGACCGGGGACAGCGGATGGCTACACCTTC
J: TRBJ2-1; V: TRBV7-9; size: once; D: .; CDR3: CASSPRGGLSYNEQFF; DNA: TGTGCCAGCAGCCCGAGAGGGGGTTTATCCTACAATGAGCAGTTCTTC
J: TRBJ1-3; V: TRBV30; size: .; D: TRBD1; CDR3: CAWSYWTGVANTIYF; DNA: TGTGCCTGGAGTTATTGGACAGGGGTGGCAAACACCATATATTTT
J: TRBJ1-2; V: TRBV5-6; size: .; D: TRBD1; CDR3: CASSSPGQGNYGYTF; DNA: TGTGCCAGCAGCTCACCGGGACAGGGTAACTATGGCTACACCTTC
J: TRBJ2-7; V: TRBV19; size: .; D: TRBD1; CDR3: CASSKQGQGYEQYF; DNA: TGTGCCAGTAGCAAACAAGGACAGGGGTACGAGCAGTACTTC
J: TRBJ1-2; V: TRBV12-5; size: .; D: TRBD1; CDR3: CASGLETDRSVAF; DNA: TGTGCTAGTGGTTTGGAGACGGACAGGAGTGTCGCCTTC
J: TRBJ1-3; V: TRBV6-5; size: few; D: .; CDR3: CASSPPAGSGNTIYF; DNA: TGTGCCAGCAGTCCCCCCGCTGGGTCTGGAAACACCATATATTTT
J: TRBJ2-1; V: TRBV30; size: .; D: .; CDR3: CAWSVSSSYNEQFF; DNA: TGTGCCTGGAGTGTCTCCAGCTCCTACAATGAGCAGTTCTTC
J: TRBJ2-5; V: TRBV6-1; size: .; D: TRBD1; CDR3: CASSEQGAPQETQYF; DNA: TGTGCCAGCAGTGAACAGGGGGCTCCGCAAGAGACCCAGTACTTC
J: TRBJ2-2; V: TRBV10-3; size: .; D: .; CDR3: CAISETRDANTGELFF; DNA: TGTGCCATCAGTGAGACTAGAGACGCGAACACCGGGGAGCTGTTTTTT
J: TRBJ2-2; V: TRBV5-4; size: .; D: TRBD1; CDR3: CASSLENRGGGELFF; DNA: TGTGCCAGCAGCCTCGAGAACAGGGGCGGCGGGGAGCTGTTTTTT
J: TRBJ1-2; V: TRBV30; size: .; D: TRBD1; CDR3: CAFGRDRPNYGYTF; DNA: TGTGCCTTTGGCCGGGACAGGCCTAACTATGGCTACACCTTC
J: TRBJ1-2; V: TRBV6-1; size: .; D: .; CDR3: CASSEKSPYYGYTF; DNA: TGTGCCAGCAGTGAAAAGTCACCCTACTATGGCTACACCTTC
J: TRBJ2-1; V: TRBV29-1; size: .; D: .; CDR3: CSARQRAYNEQFF; DNA: TGCAGCGCAAGACAGCGAGCCTACAATGAGCAGTTCTTC
J: TRBJ2-7; V: TRBV11-3; size: .; D: .; CDR3: CASSLDRPSYEQYF; DNA: TGTGCCAGCAGCTTAGATCGTCCGAGTTACGAGCAGTACTTC
J: TRBJ2-1; V: TRBV19; size: .; D: .; CDR3: CASSPDMGYNEQFF; DNA: TGTGCCAGTAGTCCGGACATGGGCTACAATGAGCAGTTCTTC
J: TRBJ2-3; V: TRBV7-3; size: once; D: TRBD2; CDR3: CASSLRGLAGGGDTDTQYF; DNA: TGTGCCAGCAGCTTACGGGGACTAGCGGGAGGGGGGGACACAGATACGCAGTATTTT
J: TRBJ1-6; V: TRBV7-9; size: .; D: .; CDR3: CASSLTGNSPLHF; DNA: TGTGCCAGCAGCTTGACGGGGAATTCACCCCTCCACTTT
J: TRBJ2-2; V: TRBV7-3; size: .; D: TRBD2; CDR3: CASSLMGTSGRSGELFF; DNA: TGTGCCAGCAGCTTAATGGGGACTAGCGGGAGGTCCGGGGAGCTGTTTTTT
J: TRBJ2-1; V: TRBV5-1; size: .; D: TRBD2; CDR3: CASSLRASGREDEQFF; DNA: TGCGCCAGCAGCTTGAGGGCTAGCGGGAGGGAGGATGAGCAGTTCTTC
J: TRBJ2-3; V: TRBV19; size: .; D: TRBD2; CDR3: CASSAVSGIFVDTQYF; DNA: TGTGCCAGTAGCGCTGTTAGCGGGATCTTTGTAGATACGCAGTATTTT
J: TRBJ2-3; V: TRBV11-2; size: .; D: .; CDR3: CASNLDTNTDTQYF; DNA: TGTGCCAGCAACCTGGACACCAACACAGATACGCAGTATTTT
J: TRBJ1-5; V: TRBV6-5; size: .; D: .; CDR3: CASSWGVDPNQPQHF; DNA: TGTGCCAGCAGCTGGGGGGTTGACCCTAATCAGCCCCAGCATTTT
J: TRBJ1-5; V: TRBV10-3; size: .; D: .; CDR3: CAISEIQVGLNQPQHF; DNA: TGTGCCATCAGCGAGATACAAGTAGGGCTTAATCAGCCCCAGCATTTT
J: TRBJ1-1; V: TRBV4-2; size: .; D: .; CDR3: CASSQDLRRTNTEAFF; DNA: TGTGCCAGCAGCCAAGATCTTCGGCGGACGAACACTGAAGCTTTCTTT
J: TRBJ2-2; V: TRBV7-3; size: once; D: .; CDR3: CASSPQGLFAGELFF; DNA: TGTGCCAGCAGCCCTCAGGGTCTCTTCGCCGGGGAGCTGTTTTTT
J: TRBJ1-2; V: TRBV7-8; size: .; D: .; CDR3: CASSIAGLMGGGYTF; DNA: TGTGCCAGCAGCATAGCGGGACTGATGGGGGGTGGCTACACCTTC
J: TRBJ1-2; V: TRBV19; size: .; D: TRBD1; CDR3: CASTLGRQGGSRFYGYTF; DNA: TGTGCCAGTACCCTGGGCCGACAGGGTGGGTCTAGATTCTATGGCTACACCTTC
J: TRBJ1-2; V: TRBV28; size: .; D: .; CDR3: CASSFDRQRGYTF; DNA: TGTGCCAGCAGTTTCGACAGACAGAGGGGCTACACCTTC
J: TRBJ2-3; V: TRBV29-1; size: .; D: TRBD2; CDR3: CSGKGLAGVGADTQYF; DNA: TGCAGCGGAAAGGGACTAGCGGGAGTGGGGGCAGATACGCAGTATTTT
J: TRBJ2-5; V: TRBV29-1; size: .; D: .; CDR3: CSVNAAQETQYF; DNA: TGCAGCGTTAATGCGGCCCAAGAGACCCAGTACTTC
J: TRBJ1-5; V: TRBV7-2; size: .; D: .; CDR3: CASSLQGVWGQPQHF; DNA: TGTGCCAGCAGCTTACAGGGCGTTTGGGGCCAGCCCCAGCATTTT
J: TRBJ1-6; V: TRBV18; size: .; D: TRBD1; CDR3: CASSPPGQGIGSPLHF; DNA: TGTGCCAGCTCACCACCGGGACAGGGGATCGGATCACCCCTCCACTTT
J: TRBJ1-1; V: TRBV4-2; size: .; D: TRBD1; CDR3: CASSPRYAGGYENTEAFF; DNA: TGTGCCAGCAGCCCCCGGTATGCAGGGGGCTATGAGAACACTGAAGCTTTCTTT
J: TRBJ2-2; V: TRBV4-2; size: .; D: .; CDR3: CASSQGGSTGELFF; DNA: TGTGCCAGCAGCCAAGGGGGGAGCACCGGGGAGCTGTTTTTT
J: TRBJ1-2; V: TRBV5-4; size: .; D: .; CDR3: CASSLGGGPANYGYTF; DNA: TGTGCCAGCAGCTTGGGTGGGGGGCCAGCTAACTATGGCTACACCTTC
J: TRBJ2-7; V: TRBV6-1; size: .; D: TRBD1; CDR3: CASSEGIGGQGAYEQYF; DNA: TGTGCCAGCAGTGAGGGCATTGGGGGACAGGGGGCCTACGAGCAGTACTTC
J: TRBJ2-7; V: TRBV4-2; size: once; D: .; CDR3: CASSQDQATFTYEQYF; DNA: TGTGCCAGCAGCCAAGATCAGGCGACTTTTACCTACGAGCAGTACTTC
J: TRBJ2-2; V: TRBV15; size: .; D: .; CDR3: CATSREGGVDWSGELFF; DNA: TGTGCCACCAGCAGAGAAGGCGGAGTGGACTGGAGCGGGGAGCTGTTTTTT
J: TRBJ1-5; V: TRBV6-1; size: .; D: TRBD1; CDR3: CASSDLGGTGAYSNQPQHF; DNA: TGTGCCAGCAGTGACCTGGGGGGGACAGGCGCTTATAGCAATCAGCCCCAGCATTTT
J: TRBJ2-1; V: TRBV30; size: .; D: TRBD2; CDR3: CAWSVPGLAGYNEQFF; DNA: TGTGCCTGGAGTGTACCAGGACTAGCGGGTTACAATGAGCAGTTCTTC
J: TRBJ2-7; V: TRBV5-1; size: .; D: TRBD1; CDR3: CASSRGQSYEQYF; DNA: TGCGCCAGCAGTCGGGGACAGTCCTACGAGCAGTACTTC
J: TRBJ1-1; V: TRBV5-1; size: .; D: TRBD1; CDR3: CASSPLTGGNTEAFF; DNA: TGCGCCAGCAGCCCACTGACAGGGGGGAACACTGAAGCTTTCTTT